Here is one T cell receptor (beta chain) with its context. The data stem from a study of blood T cell repertoires in COVID-19. Study summary: PBMCs, B-cell-depleted T cells, or T cells provided the cDNA or gDNA that made up the material.

Seattle's cohort entered during active infection and was followed longitudinally. Between the trimmed V and J ends, which lost 4 bases and 2 bases, there was a span of 7 bases. The CDR3 totals 13 residues. CDR1 is SGHTA and CDR2 is FQGNSA in the germline V gene. Clones were read by immunoSEQ multiplex PCR, and TCRdb kept only the in-frame ones, dropping some. The table includes roughly 410,000 clones, around 89% detected once. Sequencing was done on a sample of peripheral blood. This chain links TRBV7-2 with TRBJ2-3, with no clear D. This clonotype was sampled from a woman in her 40s with COVID-19, enrolled during active disease. CDR3: CASSSENTDTQYF. CDR3 nucleotide sequence: TGTGCCAGCAGCTCAGAAAACACAGATACGCAGTATTTT.